The 30 T cell receptor beta chains given below trace back to one sample, sequenced in a study of cytomegalovirus exposure and HLA in healthy donors. Assay: immunoSEQ multiplex PCR; the TCRdb copy retains only in-frame clones and omits some. The sample contains about 100,000 clones, under 97% of which appear only once. Sequences were obtained from PBMCs. These receptors all come from a woman under 30 in good health and CMV-seronegative.

The CDR3 DNA sequence: TGCGCCAGCAGCCCGGGACAGGGAGCCTACGAGCAGTACTTC. Translating gives CASSPGQGAYEQYF. The chain combines TRBV5-1 with TRBJ2-7, with 9 nucleotides matching TRBD1. CDR1 and CDR2 from the germline V gene are SGHRS and YFSETQ. J was trimmed by 2 bases and V by 4 bases; bases with no gene match: 4. This CDR3 comprises 14 residues.

This chain joins TRBV4-3 and TRBJ1-5, with a tentative D call TRBD1 (5 bases). The V end was cut by 1 base, the J end by 4 bases, with 11 bases between. CDR1 and CDR2 from the germline V gene are LGHNA and YSLEER. This CDR3 has 15 residues. CDR3 region: CASSQVRGGNQPQHF. The CDR3 DNA sequence: TGCGCCAGCAGCCAAGTTCGTGGGGGGAATCAGCCCCAGCATTTT.

The CDR3 DNA reads as TGCGCCAGCAGCCAAGATCATCCGGGGTCGTTGAGCAATCAGCCCCAGCATTTT. It codes for CASSQDHPGSLSNQPQHF. This chain joins TRBV4-1 and TRBJ1-5; D not resolved. The CDR3 has 18 residues. V lost 0 bases and J lost 1, with 16 bases in between. CDR1 and CDR2 (germline): MGHRA, YSYEKL.

The chain joins TRBV14 to TRBJ1-2, with D unresolved. Per the germline V gene, CDR1 is SGHDN and CDR2 is FVKESK. Trimming removed 4 bases from V and 1 base from J, with 7 bases in between. The CDR3 is 13 residues long. In DNA, the CDR3 is TGTGCCAGCAGCCCCACTATTAACTATGGCTACACCTTC. It yields the protein CASSPTINYGYTF.

The chain couples TRBV28 to TRBJ2-7; TRBD2 might be the D (5 bases). The length of the CDR3 is 14 residues. V dropped 6 bases and J dropped 5 bases, with 17 bases sitting between them. Germline lookup yields CDR1 MDHEN and CDR2 SYDVKM. The DNA for the CDR3 is TGTGCCAGCAGCCTAACCGGGGTGCGTAACGAGCAGTACTTC. It translates to CASSLTGVRNEQYF.

The V and J genes are TRBV28 and TRBJ2-7; 11 bases fit TRBD1. The CDR3 has 19 residues. Germline loops: CDR1 MDHEN, CDR2 SYDVKM. Trimming at V came to 4 bases and at J to 0 bases, leaving 14 bases not matched to a gene. This chain's CDR3 is CASSYGTGGNFITSYEQYF. The CDR3 coding sequence is TGTGCCAGCAGTTACGGGACAGGGGGGAACTTTATTACCTCCTACGAGCAGTACTTC.

This sequence joins TRBV7-2 and TRBJ1-2, with D maybe TRBD1 (6 bases). Germline values: CDR1 SGHTA, CDR2 FQGNSA. The V gene lost 5 bases and the J gene lost 4 bases, with 17 bases spanning the gap. The CDR3 is 15 amino acids. The CDR3 DNA follows: TGTGCCAGCAGCCCCCAACAGGGTGTAGGCTATGGCTACACCTTC. Protein product: CASSPQQGVGYGYTF.

The chain has TRBV7-9 and TRBJ2-7; 8 nucleotides agree with TRBD2. The germline V gene encodes CDR1 SEHNR and CDR2 FQNEAQ (reference sequence). This CDR3 is 15 amino acids long. V was clipped by 4 bases and J by 5 bases; unmatched bases: 10. The DNA for the CDR3 is TGTGCCAGCAGCTCTCGTCGAGCCGGGGGGGACGAGCAGTACTTC. Its protein product is CASSSRRAGGDEQYF.

V gene TRBV19 combines with J gene TRBJ2-3; TRBD2 agrees at 8 bases. From germline, CDR1 is LNHDA and CDR2 SQIVND (reference sequence). The junction had 3 bases not matched to a gene; V was cut back by 7 bases and J by 0 bases. The CDR3 runs 14 residues. This CDR3 reads CASTTSGSTDTQYF. DNA for the CDR3: TGTGCCAGTACAACTAGCGGAAGCACAGATACGCAGTATTTT.

The V and J genes are TRBV18 and TRBJ2-7, with no clear D. V was trimmed by 5 bases and J by 5 bases, leaving 10 bases between them. CDR3 length equals 12 residues. Per the germline V gene, CDR1 is KGHSH and CDR2 is LQKENI. CDR3 in DNA: TGTGCCAGCTCATCAGGATCTAACGAGCAGTACTTC. As protein: CASSSGSNEQYF.

This rearrangement joins TRBV5-1 to TRBJ2-3; maybe TRBD2 (7 bases). From germline, CDR1 is SGHRS and CDR2 YFSETQ. Trimming removed 0 bases from V and 4 bases from J, with 18 bases in between. This CDR3 is built from 17 residues. The CDR3 DNA is TGCGCCAGCAGCTTGGCCTATAGTGGAGGGGGGGCAGATACGCAGTATTTT. It is translated as CASSLAYSGGGADTQYF. The full variable domain, with the rest looked up from reference TRBV5-1 and TRBJ2-3, is KAGVTQTPRYLIKTRGQQVTLSCSPISGHRSVSWYQQTPGQGLQFLFEYFSETQRNKGNFPGRFSGRQFSNSRSEMNVSTLELGDSALYLCASSLAYSGGGADTQYFGPGTRLTVL.

This clone was detected only a few times. For the CDR3, the DNA is TGTGCCAGCAGCTTTTCCGGGACAGTAAATTCACCCCTCCACTTT. This codes for CASSFSGTVNSPLHF. The V and J genes are TRBV6-5 and TRBJ1-6, with 7 bases lining up with TRBD1. Germline V gene lookup returns CDR1 MNHEY and CDR2 SVGAGI. This CDR3 is built from 15 residues. J lost 7 bases, V lost 6 bases, and 9 bases had no gene match.

CDR3 sequence reads: CASSYQGAGDTQYF. The CDR3 DNA reads TGTGCCAGCAGCTACCAGGGGGCCGGAGATACGCAGTATTTT. V and J are TRBV5-8 and TRBJ2-3; 8 nucleotides agree with TRBD1. V lost 3 bases, J lost 5 bases, and 5 bases stayed unmatched. The CDR3 contains 14 residues. Germline V CDR1 and CDR2: SGHTS, YDEGEE.

V gene TRBV4-3 combines with J gene TRBJ2-3; 12 bases line up with TRBD2. Germline loops: CDR1 LGHNA, CDR2 YSLEER. CDR3 length: 19 residues. The J segment lost 0 bases and the V segment lost 1 base, leaving 8 bases of the junction unmatched. CDR3 amino acids: CASSQVGLAGGWSTDTQYF. The CDR3 region has the DNA TGCGCCAGCAGCCAAGTGGGCCTAGCGGGGGGGTGGAGCACAGATACGCAGTATTTT.

The CDR3 loop reads CASSPQDRGPYEQYF. The DNA of the CDR3 is TGTGCCAGCAGCCCCCAGGACAGGGGGCCTTACGAGCAGTACTTC. V and J are TRBV9 and TRBJ2-7; 11 bases match TRBD1. CDR1 is SGDLS, CDR2 YYNGEE, per germline. The CDR3 extends over 15 amino acids. The junction had 7 bases not matched to a gene; V was cut back by 4 bases and J by 4 bases.

Concerning this clone itself: Other nucleotide sequences from this sample produce the same CDR3. The V gene is TRBV19, the J gene TRBJ2-7; 9 bases match TRBD1. CDR1 is LNHDA and CDR2 is SQIVND in the germline V gene (reference sequence). The ends lost 6 bases at V and 4 bases at J; junction bases unmatched: 4. The CDR3 length is 13 residues. The CDR3 DNA reads as TGTGCCAGTAGCCCCGGGACAGGGTACGAGCAGTACTTC. Amino acids: CASSPGTGYEQYF.

This clone was picked up a small number of times. The chain carries TRBV7-9 and TRBJ2-1, with TRBD2 matching over 10 bases. The CDR3 extends over 16 amino acids. J was trimmed by 6 bases and V by 4 bases; bases with no gene match: 9. Germline V gene data show CDR1 as SEHNR and CDR2 as FQNEAQ (reference sequence). CDR3 DNA: TGTGCCAGCAGCTCCAGCAGCGGGGGGGCCGGCAATGAGCAGTTCTTC. This translates into CASSSSSGGAGNEQFF.

The CDR3 sequence is CASSFWTKGNEQYF. For the CDR3, the DNA is TGTGCCAGCAGTTTCTGGACAAAAGGGAACGAGCAGTACTTC. This rearrangement joins TRBV28 to TRBJ2-7, with a possible D match to TRBD1 (5 bases). This CDR3 comprises 14 residues. Trimming removed 3 bases from V and 5 bases from J, with 14 bases in between. Germline V gene data show CDR1 as MDHEN and CDR2 as SYDVKM.

V gene TRBV28 combines with J gene TRBJ1-2; D unresolved. The CDR3 is 12 residues long. V was shortened by 4 bases and J by 5 bases, with 8 bases between the two germline ends. Per germline, CDR1 MDHEN and CDR2 SYDVKM. The CDR3 loop reads CASSSRDYGYTF. CDR3 coding DNA: TGTGCCAGCAGTTCTCGGGATTATGGCTACACCTTC.

This sequence joins TRBV5-1 and TRBJ2-6, with 9 bases lining up with TRBD1. Germline V lookup: CDR1 SGHRS, CDR2 YFSETQ. The CDR3 is made up of 21 amino acids. J gave up 0 bases and V 2 bases, and 15 bases lay outside the gene matches. The CDR3 here is CASSLGVDRGWEDSGANVLTF. In DNA, the CDR3 is TGCGCCAGCAGCTTAGGGGTTGACAGGGGGTGGGAAGACTCTGGGGCCAACGTCCTGACTTTC.

This chain links TRBV7-3 with TRBJ1-1; the match to TRBD1 covers 8 bases. Losses at the gene ends were 5 bases for V and 0 bases for J; bases not matched to a gene: 5. The CDR3 loop spans 15 amino acids. Germline CDR1 SGHTA, CDR2 FQGTGA. CDR3 region: CASSTGQGLNTEAFF. In nucleotides, the CDR3 is TGTGCCAGCAGCACTGGACAGGGACTGAACACTGAAGCTTTCTTT.

V usage is TRBV29-1 and J usage is TRBJ1-4, with 9 bases identical to TRBD1. The CDR3 totals 14 residues. J gave up 7 bases and V 4 bases, and 7 bases lay outside the gene matches. Per germline, CDR1 SQVTM and CDR2 ANQGSEA. The CDR3 nucleotides are TGCAGCGTTGGTGGGGGACAGGGAAGTGAAAAACTGTTTTTT. It is translated as CSVGGGQGSEKLFF.

The rearrangement joins TRBV13 to TRBJ1-3, with D possibly being TRBD1 (6 bases). The V end was cut by 7 bases, the J end by 5 bases, with 12 bases between. The CDR3 consists of 13 residues. Germline lookup yields CDR1 PRHDT and CDR2 FYEKMQ (reference sequence). CDR3 DNA sequence: TGTGCCAGCAAGGACAGCGCTAGAAACACCATATATTTT. Protein: CASKDSARNTIYF.

V gene TRBV6-5 combines with J gene TRBJ2-5; the D gene is possibly TRBD1 (5 bases). CDR1 is MNHEY and CDR2 is SVGAGI in the germline V gene. The CDR3 has 14 amino acids. Trimming stripped 5 bases from V and 0 bases from J, with 10 bases between. The DNA for the CDR3 is TGTGCCAGCAGTCGTGGACACAACCAAGAGACCCAGTACTTC. It is translated as CASSRGHNQETQYF.

The chain combines TRBV7-9 with TRBJ1-2, with 9 bases matching TRBD1. Germline CDR1 reads SEHNR; CDR2 reads FQNEAQ (reference sequence). The CDR3 has 15 residues. The junction had 6 bases not matched to a gene; V was cut back by 2 bases and J by 5 bases. The CDR3 protein is CASSLHGTGHYGYTF. The CDR3 region has the DNA TGTGCCAGCAGCTTACACGGGACAGGGCATTATGGCTACACCTTC.

The chain joins TRBV11-2 to TRBJ2-7, with TRBD2 matching 10 bases. The germline gives CDR1 SGHAT, CDR2 FQNNGV. J gave up 2 bases and V 5 bases, and 6 bases lay outside the gene matches. The CDR3 loop spans 15 amino acids. The CDR3 is CASSRTSGYTYEQYF. CDR3 nucleotide sequence: TGTGCCAGCAGCCGGACTAGCGGATACACCTACGAGCAGTACTTC.

The V and J genes are TRBV2 and TRBJ1-3, with unresolved D. The CDR3 covers 12 residues. Germline-derived CDR1 and CDR2 are SNHLY and FYNNEI. The V and J ends lost 2 bases and 4 bases respectively, with 3 bases between them. DNA of the CDR3: TGTGCCAGCAGTGAATCAGGAAACACCATATATTTT. It codes for CASSESGNTIYF.

The chain is built from TRBV6-6 and TRBJ1-1; D gene ambiguous. V was cut by 7 bases and J by 5 bases, with 14 bases left in between. The CDR3 length is 13 residues. Germline-derived CDR1 and CDR2 are MNHNY and SVGAGI (reference sequence). The CDR3 sequence is CASTRVGETEAFF. The CDR3 nucleotides read TGTGCCAGCACGCGGGTAGGCGAGACTGAAGCTTTCTTT.

The V call is TRBV28, the J call TRBJ1-2, with 12 nucleotides matching TRBD1. V shed 2 bases, J shed 5 bases, and the junction held 9 bases outside the gene matches. The CDR3 contains 17 residues. CDR1 is MDHEN and CDR2 is SYDVKM in the germline V gene. The CDR3 loop is CASSLIGTGGKTYGYTF. The DNA for the CDR3 is TGTGCCAGCAGTTTAATTGGGACAGGGGGCAAAACTTATGGCTACACCTTC.

The chain recombines TRBV6-5 with TRBJ2-1, with D perhaps TRBD1 (6 bases). The length of the CDR3 is 13 residues. The ends were cut back, 6 bases at V and 9 bases at J, with 15 bases in the middle. Germline assignment: CDR1 MNHEY and CDR2 SVGAGI. CDR3 in DNA: TGTGCCAGCAGAGTAACAGGGTCAGGTGAGCAGTTCTTC. Amino acid sequence: CASRVTGSGEQFF.